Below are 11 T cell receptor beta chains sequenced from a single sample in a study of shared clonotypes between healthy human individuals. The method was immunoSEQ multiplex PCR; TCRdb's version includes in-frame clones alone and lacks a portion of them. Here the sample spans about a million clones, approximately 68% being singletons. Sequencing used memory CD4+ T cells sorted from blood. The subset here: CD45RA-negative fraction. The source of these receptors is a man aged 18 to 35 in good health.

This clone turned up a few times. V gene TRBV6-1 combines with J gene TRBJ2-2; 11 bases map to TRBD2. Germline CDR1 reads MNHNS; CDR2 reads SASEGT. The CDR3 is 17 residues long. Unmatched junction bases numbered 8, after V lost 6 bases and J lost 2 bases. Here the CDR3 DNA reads TGTGCCAGCAGGGAAAAGGGACTAGCGGATAACACCGGGGAGCTGTTTTTT. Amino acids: CASREKGLADNTGELFF.

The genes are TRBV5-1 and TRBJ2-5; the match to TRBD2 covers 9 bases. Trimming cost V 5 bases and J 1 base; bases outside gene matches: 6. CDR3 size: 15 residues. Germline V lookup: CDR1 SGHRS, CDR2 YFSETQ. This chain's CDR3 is CASRGLAGAQETQYF. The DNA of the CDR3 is TGCGCCAGCAGAGGGTTAGCGGGGGCCCAAGAGACCCAGTACTTC.

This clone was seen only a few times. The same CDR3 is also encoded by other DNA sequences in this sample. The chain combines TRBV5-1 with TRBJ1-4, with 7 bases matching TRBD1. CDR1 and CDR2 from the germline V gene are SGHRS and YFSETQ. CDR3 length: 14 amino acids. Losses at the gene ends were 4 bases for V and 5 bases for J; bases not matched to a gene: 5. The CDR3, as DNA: TGCGCCAGCAGCCTCGGGACAGCGAATGAAAAACTGTTTTTT. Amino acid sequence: CASSLGTANEKLFF.

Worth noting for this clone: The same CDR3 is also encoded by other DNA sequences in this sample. CDR3 DNA: TGTGCCAGCAGTAGGGACAGGGGAAATCAGCCCCAGCATTTT. It codes for CASSRDRGNQPQHF. The chain is built from TRBV27 and TRBJ1-5; 10 bases are shared with TRBD1. Unmatched junction bases numbered 2, after V lost 5 bases and J lost 4 bases. This CDR3 has 14 amino acids. CDR1 MNHEY and CDR2 SMNVEV come from the germline V gene (reference sequence).

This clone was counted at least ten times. The CDR3 region is CSVGGISGYTF. The CDR3 DNA sequence: TGCAGCGTTGGCGGTATTTCGGGCTACACCTTC. The chain recombines TRBV29-1 with TRBJ1-2, with D unresolved. This CDR3 has 11 residues. CDR1 is SQVTM and CDR2 is ANQGSEA in the germline V gene. V was trimmed by 4 bases and J by 8 bases, leaving 11 bases between them.

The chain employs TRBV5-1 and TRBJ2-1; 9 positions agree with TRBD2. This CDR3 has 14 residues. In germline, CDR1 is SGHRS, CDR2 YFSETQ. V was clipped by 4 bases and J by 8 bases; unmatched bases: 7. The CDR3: CASSPGLALYEQFF. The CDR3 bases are TGCGCCAGCAGCCCGGGACTAGCCTTATATGAGCAGTTCTTC. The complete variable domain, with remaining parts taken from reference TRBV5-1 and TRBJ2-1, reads KAGVTQTPRYLIKTRGQQVTLSCSPISGHRSVSWYQQTPGQGLQFLFEYFSETQRNKGNFPGRFSGRQFSNSRSEMNVSTLELGDSALYLCASSPGLALYEQFFGPGTRLTVL.

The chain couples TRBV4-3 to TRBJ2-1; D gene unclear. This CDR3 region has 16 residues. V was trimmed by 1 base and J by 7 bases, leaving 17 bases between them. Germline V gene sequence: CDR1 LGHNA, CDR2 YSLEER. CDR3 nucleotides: TGCGCCAGCAGCCAAGTAAAAGGCCGGGCCGAGAATGAGCAGTTCTTC. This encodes CASSQVKGRAENEQFF.

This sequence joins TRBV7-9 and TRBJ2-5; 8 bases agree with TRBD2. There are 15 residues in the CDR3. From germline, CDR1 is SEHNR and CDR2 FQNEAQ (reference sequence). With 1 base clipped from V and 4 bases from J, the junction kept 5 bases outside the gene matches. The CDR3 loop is CASSLVSGGPETQYF. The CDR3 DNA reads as TGTGCCAGCAGCTTAGTCTCGGGGGGGCCAGAGACCCAGTACTTC. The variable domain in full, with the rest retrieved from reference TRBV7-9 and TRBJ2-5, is DTGVSQNPRHKITKRGQNVTFRCDPISEHNRLYWYRQTLGQGPEFLTYFQNEAQLEKSRLLSDRFSAERPKGSFSTLEIQRTEQGDSAMYLCASSLVSGGPETQYFGPGTRLLVL.

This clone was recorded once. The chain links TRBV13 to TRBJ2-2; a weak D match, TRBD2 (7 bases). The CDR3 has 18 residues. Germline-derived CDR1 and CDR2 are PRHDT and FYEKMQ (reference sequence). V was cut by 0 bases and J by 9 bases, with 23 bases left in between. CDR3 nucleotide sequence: TGTGCCAGCAGCTTAGGCTCGACAGGTGGCGGGAGTGCTCGGGAGCTGTTTTTT. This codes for CASSLGSTGGGSARELFF.

The CDR3 protein is CASSSRNTDTQYF. As DNA, the CDR3 is TGTGCCAGCAGTTCACGGAACACAGATACGCAGTATTTT. This chain connects TRBV27 to TRBJ2-3; D ambiguous. Germline V gene sequence: CDR1 MNHEY, CDR2 SMNVEV (reference sequence). The germline V and J ends were trimmed by 4 bases and 2 bases, with 7 bases remaining between them. The CDR3 extends over 13 amino acids.

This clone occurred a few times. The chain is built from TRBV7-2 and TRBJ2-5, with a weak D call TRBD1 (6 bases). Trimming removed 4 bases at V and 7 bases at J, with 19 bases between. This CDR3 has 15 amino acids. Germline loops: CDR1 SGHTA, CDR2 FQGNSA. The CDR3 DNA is TGTGCCAGCAGCTCGAGTCGTCCAGGGGTAGGGACCCAGTACTTC. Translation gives CASSSSRPGVGTQYF.